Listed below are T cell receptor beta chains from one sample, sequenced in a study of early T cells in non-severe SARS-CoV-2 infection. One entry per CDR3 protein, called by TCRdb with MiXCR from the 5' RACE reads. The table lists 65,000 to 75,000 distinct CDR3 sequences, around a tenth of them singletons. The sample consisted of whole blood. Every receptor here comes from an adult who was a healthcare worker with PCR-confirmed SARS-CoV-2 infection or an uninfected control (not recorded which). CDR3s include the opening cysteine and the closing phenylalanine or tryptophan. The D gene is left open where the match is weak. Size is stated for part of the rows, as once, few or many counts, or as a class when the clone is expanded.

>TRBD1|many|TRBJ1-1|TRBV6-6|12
CASRPRGPEAFF
TGTGCCAGCAGGCCAAGGGGGCCTGAAGCTTTCTTT
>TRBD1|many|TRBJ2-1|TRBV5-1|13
CASRETGGNEQFF
TGCGCCAGCAGGGAGACAGGGGGCAATGAGCAGTTCTTC
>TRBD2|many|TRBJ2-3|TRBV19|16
CASSIDLAGGADTQYF
TGTGCCAGTAGTATAGATCTAGCGGGAGGGGCAGATACGCAGTATTTT
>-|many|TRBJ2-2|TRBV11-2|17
CASSLDQEGANTGELFF
TGTGCCAGCAGCTTAGATCAAGAGGGCGCGAACACCGGGGAGCTGTTTTTT
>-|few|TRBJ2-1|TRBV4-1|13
CASSPPNRNEQFF
TGCGCCAGCAGTCCACCAAATAGGAATGAGCAGTTCTTC
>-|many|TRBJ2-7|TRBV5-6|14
CASTVDLPNYEQYF
TGTGCCAGCACCGTCGACTTGCCAAACTACGAGCAGTACTTC
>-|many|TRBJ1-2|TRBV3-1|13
CASSLDNNYGYTF
TGTGCCAGCAGCCTCGACAATAACTATGGCTACACCTTC
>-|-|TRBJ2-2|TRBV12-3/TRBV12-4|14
CASRFTTGPGELFF
TGTGCCAGCAGATTTACCACCGGTCCCGGGGAGCTGTTTTTT
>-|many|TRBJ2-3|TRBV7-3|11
CASSSGNTQYF
TGTGCCAGCAGCTCGGGAAATACGCAGTATTTT
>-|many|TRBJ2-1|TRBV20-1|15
CSARDHGDPLDEQFF
TGCAGTGCTAGAGATCATGGGGACCCCTTGGATGAGCAGTTCTTC
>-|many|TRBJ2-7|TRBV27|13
CASSLTGSYEQYF
TGTGCCAGCAGTTTAACTGGCTCCTACGAGCAGTACTTC
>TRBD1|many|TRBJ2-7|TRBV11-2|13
CASSDRNAYEQYF
TGTGCCAGCTCGGACAGGAATGCTTACGAGCAGTACTTC
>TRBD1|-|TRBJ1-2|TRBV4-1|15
CATSPGQGAIYGYTF
TGCGCCACCAGTCCGGGACAGGGGGCGATCTATGGCTACACCTTC
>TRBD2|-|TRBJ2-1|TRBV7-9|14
CASSAGGSYNEQFF
TGTGCCAGCAGCGCCGGGGGGTCCTACAATGAGCAGTTCTTC
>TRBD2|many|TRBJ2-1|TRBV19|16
CASSSRGSGRVDEQFF
TGTGCCAGTAGTTCCCGGGGTAGCGGGAGGGTCGATGAGCAGTTCTTC
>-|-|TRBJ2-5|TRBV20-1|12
CSFLRGQETQYF
TGCAGTTTCCTCCGGGGCCAAGAGACCCAGTACTTC
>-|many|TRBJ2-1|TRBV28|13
CASSFRYSGEQFF
TGTGCCAGCAGTTTCCGGTATAGCGGAGAGCAGTTCTTC
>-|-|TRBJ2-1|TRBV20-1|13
CSARVEGHNEQFF
TGCAGTGCTAGAGTAGAAGGCCACAATGAGCAGTTCTTC